The T cell receptor beta chain under discussion was sequenced for a study of cytomegalovirus exposure and HLA in healthy donors. Study observations and caveats: Among the sequence variants, a highly shared cluster was likely an artifact of sequencing. DRB1 had the most TCR associations and HLA-C the fewest, a later analysis found, with rates varying by HLA locus. Previous analysis showed most TCR beta V segments were productive about 90% or about 30% of the time.

Primers included in the PCR were 60 Vbeta and 13 Jbeta primers. Data came from immunoSEQ multiplex PCR; TCRdb stores just in-frame clones and leaves some out. The profile shows some 150,000 clones, approximately 80% of them singletons. This clone appeared a single time. Its antigen is still unknown. Though probably carrying unrecorded immune exposures, donors were nominally healthy at sampling. Germline CDR1 and CDR2: LGHNA and YSLEER. V gave up 1 base and J gave up 5 bases; unmatched junction bases: 5. This CDR3 is built from 15 residues. Specimen: PBMCs. This chain uses TRBV4-3 with TRBJ2-3; TRBD2 aligns across 8 bases. The receptor's source is a young man in good health and CMV-seropositive. The CDR3 nucleotides are TGCGCCAGCAGCCAAGGGGCGGCGGGGGGAGATACGCAGTATTTT. It yields the protein CASSQGAAGGDTQYF.